Following are 25 T cell receptor beta chains from one sample sequenced in a study of PD-1 blockade in classical Hodgkin lymphoma. Documented time point: cycle 4 day 1 (C4D1), after 5 to 7 weeks of nivolumab. Each patient relapsed following autologous stem cell transplantation, and prior brentuximab vedotin exposure differed. Profiled with immunoSEQ multiplex PCR; TCRdb holds only in-frame clones, not every one. This table has about 24,000 clones, approximately 80% appearing once. Sequenced here: peripheral blood mononuclear cells (PBMCs), sampled before the fourth cycle of nivolumab. Receptors originate from a human donor with classical Hodgkin lymphoma.

The chain is built from TRBV7-3 and TRBJ2-7; maybe TRBD1 (6 bases). There are 14 residues in the CDR3. Germline CDR1 reads SGHTA; CDR2 reads FQGTGA. Trimming pared 5 bases from V and 1 base from J, leaving 12 bases between. The CDR3 DNA reads as TGTGCCAGCAGCCGGACAGCTGATTCCTACGAGCAGTACTTC. It encodes CASSRTADSYEQYF.

The chain employs TRBV6-6 and TRBJ2-3; D ambiguous. V was trimmed by 5 bases and J by 0 bases, leaving 6 bases between them. Germline V lookup: CDR1 MNHNY, CDR2 SVGAGI (reference sequence). CDR3 size: 13 residues. This CDR3 reads CASSPPSTDTQYF. CDR3 nucleotide sequence: TGTGCCAGCAGTCCCCCTAGCACAGATACGCAGTATTTT.

This chain uses TRBV6-1 with TRBJ1-4, with a tentative D call TRBD1 (6 bases). Trimming cost V 5 bases and J 8 bases, with 18 bases left between them. This CDR3 is built from 15 residues. CDR1 and CDR2 (germline): MNHNS, SASEGT. CDR3 bases: TGTGCCAGCAGTCCCCCGGGACAACTCAGGGAAAAACTGTTTTTT. As protein: CASSPPGQLREKLFF.

The genes are TRBV19 and TRBJ1-3; D remains ambiguous. V lost 5 bases and J 4 bases, leaving 6 bases between the germline ends. CDR1 is LNHDA and CDR2 is SQIVND in the germline V gene (reference sequence). This CDR3 spans 12 amino acids. CDR3 residues: CASSPRGNTIYF. The CDR3, as DNA: TGTGCCAGTAGTCCCCGAGGAAACACCATATATTTT.

The chain is built from TRBV18 and TRBJ1-1; D is ambiguous. The V end lost 0 bases, the J end lost 0 bases, and 2 bases lay between the germline ends. Germline CDR1 is KGHSH and CDR2 is LQKENI. The CDR3 is 13 amino acids. CDR3 coding DNA: TGTGCCAGCTCACCACCCATGAACACTGAAGCTTTCTTT. Amino acids: CASSPPMNTEAFF. Together with reference TRBV18 and TRBJ1-1, the CDR3 gives the full variable domain: NAGVMQNPRHLVRRRGQEARLRCSPMKGHSHVYWYRQLPEEGLKFMVYLQKENIIDESGMPKERFSAEFPKEGPSILRIQQVVRGDSAAYFCASSPPMNTEAFFGQGTRLTVV.

This chain uses TRBV2 with TRBJ2-7, with a weak D call TRBD1 (6 bases). Germline CDR1 is SNHLY and CDR2 is FYNNEI. The CDR3 has 14 amino acids. The V and J ends lost 5 bases and 6 bases respectively, with 17 bases between them. CDR3 nucleotide sequence: TGTGCCAGCAGTACAGGGATGGGGTACAGCGAGCAGTACTTC. Amino acid sequence: CASSTGMGYSEQYF.

The chain uses TRBV7-6 and TRBJ2-2; no definite D call. This CDR3 comprises 14 residues. Germline CDR1 and CDR2: SGHVS and FNYEAQ. V was trimmed by 6 bases and J by 2 bases, leaving 10 bases between them. The CDR3 coding sequence is TGTGCCAGCAGTTCCGCACGCAACACCGGGGAGCTGTTTTTT. Residues: CASSSARNTGELFF. The entire variable domain, with the rest obtained from reference TRBV7-6 and TRBJ2-2, is as follows: GAGVSQSPRYKVTKRGQDVALRCDPISGHVSLYWYRQALGQGPEFLTYFNYEAQQDKSGLPNDRFSAERPEGSISTLTIQRTEQRDSAMYRCASSSARNTGELFFGEGSRLTVL.

This clone appeared a single time. As DNA, the CDR3 is TGTGCCAGCAGCTTTCCCGAAGGACTAGCGGGAGACGGCGATACGCAGTATTTT. Encoded protein: CASSFPEGLAGDGDTQYF. The V call is TRBV7-9, the J call TRBJ2-3, with 13 bases that match TRBD2. The CDR3 runs 18 residues. The ends lost 3 bases at V and 6 bases at J; junction bases unmatched: 12. Germline-derived CDR1 and CDR2 are SEHNR and FQNEAQ (reference sequence). Full variable domain (remainder filled in from reference TRBV7-9 and TRBJ2-3): DTGVSQNPRHKITKRGQNVTFRCDPISEHNRLYWYRQTLGQGPEFLTYFQNEAQLEKSRLLSDRFSAERPKGSFSTLEIQRTEQGDSAMYLCASSFPEGLAGDGDTQYFGPGTRLTVL.

DNA of the CDR3: TGTGCCAGCAGCACACAGGGGCTTACTTACGAGCAGTACTTC. Protein: CASSTQGLTYEQYF. The chain recombines TRBV5-5 with TRBJ2-7, with TRBD1 matching 7 bases. The V gene's germline CDR1 is SGHKS and CDR2 YYEKEE (reference sequence). This CDR3 comprises 14 residues. Germline trimming cut 4 bases from V and 4 bases from J; bases unmatched to any gene: 8.

The rearrangement uses TRBV2 and TRBJ1-2; perhaps TRBD1 as D (6 bases). The germline V and J ends were trimmed by 8 bases and 0 bases, with 13 bases remaining between them. Germline V gives CDR1 SNHLY, CDR2 FYNNEI. This CDR3 spans 14 amino acids. As DNA, the CDR3 is TGTGCCAGCTCCAGGACAGTTACTAACTATGGCTACACCTTC. It is translated as CASSRTVTNYGYTF. The whole variable domain, remainder taken from reference TRBV2 and TRBJ1-2, is EPEVTQTPSHQVTQMGQEVILRCVPISNHLYFYWYRQILGQKVEFLVSFYNNEISEKSEIFDDQFSVERPDGSNFTLKIRSTKLEDSAMYFCASSRTVTNYGYTFGSGTRLTVV.

The chain employs TRBV5-1 and TRBJ1-3; TRBD1 might be the D (6 bases). The CDR3 consists of 15 residues. Germline lookup yields CDR1 SGHRS and CDR2 YFSETQ. Trimming stripped 4 bases from V and 4 bases from J, with 15 bases between. In DNA, the CDR3 is TGCGCCAGCAGCCCGGACAGCTCGGGAGGAAACACCATATATTTT. The encoded protein is CASSPDSSGGNTIYF.

V usage is TRBV9 and J usage is TRBJ2-7; D possibly uses TRBD1 or TRBD2 (6 bases each). With 3 bases removed from V and 2 bases from J, the gap between germline ends came to 18 bases. The CDR3 covers 16 residues. The germline V gene encodes CDR1 SGDLS and CDR2 YYNGEE. As DNA, the CDR3 is TGTGCCAGCAGCGGGGAAGGGGGGAACAGTCCCTACGAGCAGTACTTC. Translation: CASSGEGGNSPYEQYF.

The chain combines TRBV9 with TRBJ2-7, with 13 bases aligning to TRBD2. J gave up 7 bases and V 0 bases, and 1 base lay outside the gene matches. CDR3 length equals 14 residues. Germline V gene lookup returns CDR1 SGDLS and CDR2 YYNGEE. CDR3 sequence: CASSVAGLAGEQYF. In DNA form, the CDR3 reads TGTGCCAGCAGCGTAGCGGGACTAGCGGGAGAGCAGTACTTC.

The chain recombines TRBV2 with TRBJ2-7; 11 bases are a match to TRBD2. V lost 3 bases and J lost 6; bases outside the gene matches: 7. Germline CDR1 is SNHLY and CDR2 is FYNNEI. This CDR3 has 15 amino acids. CDR3 residues: CASSDTSGSRGEQYF. The CDR3 coding sequence is TGTGCCAGCAGTGACACTAGCGGGAGTCGGGGCGAGCAGTACTTC.

The chain is built from TRBV5-1 and TRBJ1-3; D perhaps matches TRBD1 (6 bases). Germline-derived CDR1 and CDR2 are SGHRS and YFSETQ. V was trimmed by 5 bases and J by 3 bases, leaving 15 bases between them. This CDR3 region has 15 residues. CDR3 bases: TGCGCCAGCAGGGACAGAGAATCTCTTGGAAACACCATATATTTT. Its translation: CASRDRESLGNTIYF.

The V call is TRBV7-9, the J call TRBJ1-2; D is undetermined. The CDR3 extends over 15 amino acids. V shed 4 bases and J shed 4 bases, with 16 bases lying between them. The germline gives CDR1 SEHNR, CDR2 FQNEAQ (reference sequence). DNA of the CDR3: TGTGCCAGCAGCTCCCAAGCGGACGGGTCCTATGGCTACACCTTC. Amino acid sequence: CASSSQADGSYGYTF.

This chain joins TRBV13 and TRBJ2-2; TRBD1 aligns across 10 bases. Germline V CDR1 and CDR2: PRHDT, FYEKMQ (reference sequence). V trimming: 5 bases; J trimming: 5 bases; junction bases outside the gene matches: 5. This CDR3 comprises 15 residues. Written as DNA, the CDR3 is TGTGCCAGCAGCGACAGGGGGCGTTATACCGGGGAGCTGTTTTTT. It is translated as CASSDRGRYTGELFF.

The count of this clone is one. The chain couples TRBV19 to TRBJ1-2; D not resolved. This CDR3 comprises 12 residues. Germline CDR1 reads LNHDA; CDR2 reads SQIVND (reference sequence). Trimming removed 6 bases from V and 2 bases from J, with 7 bases in between. The CDR3 here is CASSQPNYGYTF. As DNA, the CDR3 is TGTGCCAGTAGCCAACCGAACTATGGCTACACCTTC.

This rearrangement joins TRBV29-1 to TRBJ2-7; D assignment may be TRBD1 or TRBD2 (5 bases each). The CDR3 has 15 residues. Germline V gene data show CDR1 as SQVTM and CDR2 as ANQGSEA. V lost 0 bases to trimming and J lost 1 base, with 13 bases between them. The DNA of the CDR3 is TGCAGCGTTGAAGATCGGGGCCAGGCATCCTACGAGCAGTACTTC. It yields the protein CSVEDRGQASYEQYF.

The chain links TRBV5-1 to TRBJ1-4; TRBD1 agrees at 12 bases. With V trimmed by 0 bases and J by 3 bases, 3 bases remained unmatched. The germline CDR1 and CDR2 sequences are SGHRS and YFSETQ. The CDR3 length is 17 residues. This CDR3 reads CASSLAGTGGSNEKLFF. Here the CDR3 DNA reads TGCGCCAGCAGCTTGGCCGGGACAGGGGGCTCTAATGAAAAACTGTTTTTT. The full variable domain, its missing parts supplied by reference TRBV5-1 and TRBJ1-4, is KAGVTQTPRYLIKTRGQQVTLSCSPISGHRSVSWYQQTPGQGLQFLFEYFSETQRNKGNFPGRFSGRQFSNSRSEMNVSTLELGDSALYLCASSLAGTGGSNEKLFFGSGTQLSVL.

This chain links TRBV7-2 with TRBJ1-4; TRBD1 matches at 7 bases. With 3 bases clipped from V and 3 bases from J, the junction kept 7 bases outside the gene matches. The CDR3 contains 16 residues. Germline CDR1 and CDR2: SGHTA and FQGNSA. CDR3 DNA: TGTGCCAGCAGCTTGGCAGGGGGGGCCGCTAATGAAAAACTGTTTTTT. This translates into CASSLAGGAANEKLFF.

This chain joins TRBV30 and TRBJ1-3; TRBD1 is a possible D gene (5 bases). Germline loops: CDR1 GTSNPN, CDR2 SVGIG (reference sequence). V was pared by 2 bases and J by 0 bases, with 17 bases between. The length of the CDR3 is 17 residues. CDR3 loop: CAWSFTRVLNSGNTIYF. The CDR3 nucleotides are TGTGCCTGGAGTTTTACCAGGGTACTCAACTCTGGAAACACCATATATTTT.

The chain carries TRBV18 and TRBJ1-1, with TRBD1 matching 11 bases. In germline, CDR1 is KGHSH, CDR2 LQKENI. The CDR3 length is 14 residues. Trimming cost V 0 bases and J 10 bases; bases outside gene matches: 4. The CDR3 nucleotides read TGTGCCAGCTCACCACCGGGACAGGGGGTTGGAGCTTTCTTT. Translation: CASSPPGQGVGAFF.

The chain carries TRBV6-1 and TRBJ1-4; 7 bases align to TRBD1. The CDR3 totals 14 residues. Germline CDR1 and CDR2: MNHNS and SASEGT. The V gene end was trimmed by 7 bases and the J gene end by 5 bases; junction bases not matched to a gene: 7. As DNA, the CDR3 is TGTGCCAGCAACCCGACAGGGTCAAATGAAAAACTGTTTTTT. Residues: CASNPTGSNEKLFF.

The chain has TRBV29-1 and TRBJ2-2; 14 positions match TRBD2. CDR1 and CDR2 from the germline V gene are SQVTM and ANQGSEA. The J segment lost 5 bases and the V segment lost 6 bases, leaving 5 bases of the junction unmatched. The CDR3 is 15 amino acids. This CDR3 reads CSVGLAGGGTGELFF. The CDR3, as DNA: TGCAGCGTAGGACTAGCGGGGGGCGGGACCGGGGAGCTGTTTTTT.